This passage covers 29 T cell receptor beta chains from one sample sequenced in a study of blood T cells in healthy people across ages. Then a second PCR, running about 6 to 12 cycles, was carried out with a sample-barcoded 5' primer and a J-beta primer mix. TCRdb called the 5' RACE reads again in MiXCR, with one record for every CDR3 protein. This table holds roughly 1.9 million distinct CDR3 sequences, approximately 39% found once. The sample comprised blood. Every receptor here comes from a human donor in good health.

The CDR3 reads CASSLGSTTSGANVLTF. The DNA for the CDR3 is TGTGCCAGCAGCTTAGGATCAACTACCTCTGGGGCCAACGTCCTGACTTTC. The chain carries TRBV5-5 and TRBJ2-6; no definite D call. The CDR3 has 17 amino acids. CDR1 SGHKS and CDR2 YYEKEE come from the germline V gene (reference sequence). The V end was cut by 2 bases, the J end by 0 bases, with 12 bases between.

This clonotype was recorded once. The chain has TRBV12-3 or TRBV12-4 and TRBJ2-4; D is ambiguous. With the DNA end fitting TRBJ2-7 better, the J assignment may be wrong. The CDR3 totals 15 residues. CDR3 protein: CASSSLTVKGYEQYF. CDR3 sequence (DNA): TGTGCCAGCAGTTCTCTTACCGTTAAAGGCTACGAGCAGTACTTC.

With regard to this clonotype: A much larger clone differs by one base, so this may be a read error. The chain has TRBV7-2 and TRBJ2-7; 11 bases map to TRBD1. The last part of the DNA fits TRBJ2-5 better; the J call may be wrong. Per germline, CDR1 SGHTA and CDR2 FQGNSA. The CDR3 has 15 residues. The CDR3 bases are TGTGCCGGCAGCTTACCGGGGACAGGGGGGGAGACCCAGTACTTC. Its translation: CAGSLPGTGGETQYF.

This clonotype showed up just a few times. The V call is TRBV7-2, the J call TRBJ2-7; D may correspond to TRBD1 or TRBD2 (5 bases each). The V end was cut by 3 bases, the J end by 5 bases, with 14 bases between. From germline, CDR1 is SGHTA and CDR2 FQGNSA. CDR3 size: 14 residues. CDR3 sequence: CASSFGTRFNEQYF. The CDR3 DNA reads TGTGCCAGCAGCTTCGGGACGAGGTTCAACGAGCAGTACTTC.

The gene calls are TRBV29-1 and TRBJ2-5; the match to TRBD1 covers 7 bases. CDR1 and CDR2 from the germline V gene are SQVTM and ANQGSEA. The CDR3 length is 13 residues. The J segment lost 1 base and the V segment lost 6 bases, leaving 5 bases of the junction unmatched. The CDR3 region has the DNA TGCAGCGTGGGGTGGACAGGCCAAGAGACCCAGTACTTC. Its translation: CSVGWTGQETQYF.

The chain carries TRBV28 and TRBJ2-7; TRBD1 matches 7 bases. Germline V CDR1 and CDR2: MDHEN, SYDVKM. Trimming removed 6 bases from V and 7 bases from J; junction bases left unmatched: 18. CDR3 size: 16 residues. The CDR3 nucleotides are TGTGCCAGCAGCCCTCCCCAACGACAGGGAATAGAGGAGCAGTACTTC. This translates into CASSPPQRQGIEEQYF. Complete variable domain (other parts from reference TRBV28 and TRBJ2-7): DVKVTQSSRYLVKRTGEKVFLECVQDMDHENMFWYRQDPGLGLRLIYFSYDVKMKEKGDIPEGYSVSREKKERFSLILESASTNQTSMYLCASSPPQRQGIEEQYFGPGTRLTVT.

The chain links TRBV7-9 to TRBJ1-4, with D tentatively TRBD1 (5 bases). This CDR3 has 13 amino acids. The ends were cut back, 4 bases at V and 7 bases at J, with 10 bases in the middle. In germline, CDR1 is SEHNR, CDR2 FQNEAQ (reference sequence). The chain's CDR3 is CASSWPGSEKLFF. CDR3 nucleotides: TGTGCCAGCAGCTGGCCAGGGAGTGAAAAACTGTTTTTT.

This clonotype was seen once. The chain is built from TRBV7-2 and TRBJ1-5; a weak D match, TRBD1 (5 bases). Germline CDR1 is SGHTA and CDR2 is FQGNSA. The CDR3 has 15 amino acids. The V end was cut by 1 base, the J end by 7 bases, with 14 bases between. For the CDR3, the DNA is TGTGCCAGCAGCTTAGGATTGAGGGGTTGGCAGCCCCAGCATTTT. It specifies CASSLGLRGWQPQHF.

This clonotype was counted a few times. The rearrangement links TRBV7-2 to TRBJ2-3, with 9 bases that match TRBD2. CDR3 length equals 14 residues. The germline V gene has CDR1 SGHTA and CDR2 FQGNSA. V lost 6 bases and J lost 4; bases outside the gene matches: 5. CDR3 in amino acids: CASRSGLAADTQYF. The CDR3 DNA follows: TGTGCCAGCAGATCGGGACTAGCTGCAGATACGCAGTATTTT.

This clonotype has only a few counts. The chain recombines TRBV5-1 with TRBJ2-7, with D possibly being TRBD2 (5 bases). Germline assignment: CDR1 SGHRS and CDR2 YFSETQ. This CDR3 has 14 residues. V dropped 0 bases and J dropped 4 bases, with 11 bases sitting between them. CDR3 residues: CASSLELGVYEQYF. CDR3 in DNA: TGCGCCAGCAGCTTGGAATTGGGAGTTTACGAGCAGTACTTC.

The chain employs TRBV12-3 or TRBV12-4 and TRBJ2-7; 9 positions match TRBD2. V shed 5 bases and J 2 bases; nucleotides not matched to a gene: 4. The CDR3 loop spans 14 amino acids. This CDR3 reads CASSISGSPYEQYF. Here the CDR3 DNA reads TGTGCCAGCAGTATTAGCGGGAGTCCCTACGAGCAGTACTTC.

V usage is TRBV6-5 and J usage is TRBJ1-1; D might be TRBD1 (6 bases). Germline loops: CDR1 MNHEY, CDR2 SVGAGI. The CDR3 length is 15 residues. The V and J ends lost 5 bases and 2 bases respectively, with 15 bases between them. The CDR3 region is CASSRFYRVNTEAFF. CDR3 DNA: TGTGCCAGCAGTAGATTCTACAGGGTAAACACTGAAGCTTTCTTT.

This clonotype was detected ten times or more. The chain employs TRBV7-2 and TRBJ2-1; 15 positions match TRBD2. Trimming removed 3 bases from V and 7 bases from J; junction bases left unmatched: 4. Germline V gene data show CDR1 as SGHTA and CDR2 as FQGNSA. The CDR3 runs 16 residues. This CDR3 reads CASSLGLAGGRNEQFF. The CDR3 DNA sequence: TGTGCCAGCAGCTTGGGACTAGCGGGGGGTAGGAATGAGCAGTTCTTC.

This clonotype came up many times. This chain links TRBV4-3 with TRBJ1-1; D not resolved. Germline CDR1 and CDR2: LGHNA and YSLEER. The CDR3 length is 14 residues. V lost 0 bases to trimming and J lost 6 bases, with 11 bases between them. The chain's CDR3 is CASSQDSSRPEAFF. CDR3 DNA sequence: TGCGCCAGCAGCCAAGACTCTTCTCGACCTGAAGCTTTCTTT.

V is TRBV11-2 and J is TRBJ1-1; D is perhaps TRBD1 (5 bases). The germline V and J ends were trimmed by 5 bases and 3 bases, with 16 bases remaining between them. The CDR3 runs 15 residues. The germline V gene encodes CDR1 SGHAT and CDR2 FQNNGV. For the CDR3, the DNA is TGTGCCAGCAGCGCCAGTGTGGGGGGGTACACTGAAGCTTTCTTT. Amino acid sequence: CASSASVGGYTEAFF.

This rearrangement joins TRBV7-3 to TRBJ2-5; 9 bases line up with TRBD2. Unmatched junction bases numbered 4, after V lost 0 bases and J lost 5 bases. CDR3 length: 15 amino acids. Germline assignment: CDR1 SGHTA and CDR2 FQGTGA. This CDR3 reads CASSLTNSGGETQYF. The CDR3 DNA is TGTGCCAGCAGCTTAACAAATAGCGGGGGCGAGACCCAGTACTTC.

This clonotype occurred many times. The chain carries TRBV5-1 and TRBJ2-3; 9 bases line up with TRBD2. The germline CDR1 and CDR2 sequences are SGHRS and YFSETQ. With V trimmed by 4 bases and J by 3 bases, 18 bases remained unmatched. CDR3 length: 19 residues. DNA of the CDR3: TGCGCCAGCAGCAAAACAGCGGGAGGCCATCGCCTTCAAACAGATACGCAGTATTTT. It yields the protein CASSKTAGGHRLQTDTQYF.

The CDR3 DNA follows: TGCAGTGCTTGGGGGGTGAGGGGTAGCAATCAGCCCCAGCATTTT. This sequence encodes CSAWGVRGSNQPQHF. The rearrangement links TRBV20-1 to TRBJ1-5; D perhaps matches TRBD1 (5 bases). The V end lost 5 bases, the J end lost 0 bases, and 14 bases lay between the germline ends. Germline V gene lookup returns CDR1 DFQATT and CDR2 SNEGSKA (reference sequence). There are 15 residues in the CDR3.

This chain joins TRBV7-3 and TRBJ2-4; 10 bases agree with TRBD1. Germline trimming cut 3 bases from V and 13 bases from J; bases unmatched to any gene: 12. This CDR3 has 15 amino acids. Looked up from germline, CDR1 is SGHTA and CDR2 is FQGTGA. The CDR3 here is CASSFDRGQYNEQYF. As DNA, the CDR3 is TGTGCCAGCAGCTTCGACAGGGGGCAATACAATGAGCAGTACTTC.

The table lists this clonotype with many counts. This chain uses TRBV7-2 with TRBJ1-5; no clear D. The CDR3 is 15 residues long. Trimming cost V 1 base and J 0 bases, with 7 bases left between them. CDR1 SGHTA and CDR2 FQGNSA come from the germline V gene. The CDR3, as DNA: TGTGCCAGCAGCTTAGAGACCTATAGCAATCAGCCCCAGCATTTT. Translated, it gives CASSLETYSNQPQHF.

This clonotype was observed a few times. The gene calls are TRBV12-3 or TRBV12-4 and TRBJ1-1; D gene unclear. This CDR3 has 11 amino acids. The V and J ends lost 7 bases and 6 bases respectively, with 9 bases between them. As DNA, the CDR3 is TGTGCCAGCATCGCGGGTGCTGAAGCTTTCTTT. Its protein is CASIAGAEAFF.

This clonotype was detected only a few times. The chain recombines TRBV4-2 with TRBJ2-2; 7 bases agree with TRBD1. Germline CDR1 is LGHNA and CDR2 is YNFKEQ. The CDR3 runs 15 residues. Trimming removed 0 bases from V and 7 bases from J; junction bases left unmatched: 5. The CDR3 DNA follows: TGTGCCAGCAGCCAAGAACCTACAGGGGTCGGGGAGCTGTTTTTT. Translating gives CASSQEPTGVGELFF.

The J gene is TRBJ2-1, the V gene TRBV5-5; D perhaps matches TRBD2 (7 bases). Per germline, CDR1 SGHKS and CDR2 YYEKEE (reference sequence). The CDR3 spans 15 residues. Trimming shortened V by 4 bases and J by 4 bases, and 15 bases separated the two germline ends. The CDR3 DNA sequence: TGTGCCAGCAGCGGGGGGGCAGTCTATTACAATGAGCAGTTCTTC. This codes for CASSGGAVYYNEQFF.

The chain has TRBV7-9 and TRBJ1-2; D remains ambiguous. Looked up from germline, CDR1 is SEHNR and CDR2 is FQNEAQ (reference sequence). This CDR3 is built from 14 residues. The V and J ends lost 5 bases and 10 bases respectively, with 20 bases between them. CDR3 amino acids: CASSRTHSEIAYTF. The CDR3, as DNA: TGTGCCAGCAGCCGTACTCATTCGGAGATAGCCTACACCTTC.

This clonotype has a handful of counts. V is TRBV7-8 and J is TRBJ2-3; TRBD1 might be the D (6 bases). V lost 4 bases and J lost 4, with 12 bases in between. This CDR3 is 14 amino acids long. CDR1 SGHVS and CDR2 FQNEAQ come from the germline V gene. CDR3 region: CASSSGVRADTQYF. In nucleotides, the CDR3 is TGTGCCAGCAGCTCAGGGGTGAGGGCAGATACGCAGTATTTT.

J is TRBJ1-5 and V is TRBV4-2, with D possibly TRBD1 on 5 matching bases. Between the trimmed V and J ends, which lost 0 bases and 9 bases, there was a span of 15 bases. Germline V lookup: CDR1 LGHNA, CDR2 YNFKEQ. The CDR3 is 15 amino acids. The CDR3 bases are TGTGCCAGCAGCCAAGATTCAGGGCCGGAGGGGCCCCAGCATTTT. Amino acids: CASSQDSGPEGPQHF.

The CDR3 sequence is CASSEAYRTVEAFF. CDR3 nucleotide sequence: TGTGCCAGCAGTGAAGCGTACAGGACTGTTGAAGCTTTCTTT. This sequence joins TRBV6-1 and TRBJ1-1; possible D gene TRBD1, 5 bases. Germline lookup yields CDR1 MNHNS and CDR2 SASEGT. The CDR3 extends over 14 amino acids. Trimming cost V 0 bases and J 7 bases, with 12 bases left between them.

The genes are TRBV7-9 and TRBJ2-1; D call uncertain. The CDR3 loop spans 17 amino acids. V shed 5 bases and J shed 4 bases, with 21 bases lying between them. Germline V gene lookup returns CDR1 SEHNR and CDR2 FQNEAQ (reference sequence). The CDR3 DNA is TGTGCCAGCAGCCCAATCACATCCTCGACGGGTTACAATGAGCAGTTCTTC. Its translation: CASSPITSSTGYNEQFF.

The chain joins TRBV4-3 to TRBJ1-3; 8 bases match TRBD1. CDR1 is LGHNA, CDR2 YSLEER, per germline. J gave up 4 bases and V 2 bases, and 4 bases lay outside the gene matches. The CDR3 length is 15 residues. The CDR3 DNA follows: TGCGCCAGCAGCCAAATTACAGGGGGAGGAAACACCATATATTTT. Protein product: CASSQITGGGNTIYF.